A selection of T cell receptor beta chains follows, all from one sample in a study of beta chain features in type 1 diabetes. Produced via immunoSEQ multiplex PCR; TCRdb's table is partial and in-frame only. The sample contains 150,000 to 190,000 clones, about 7.3% of which appear only once. Sequencing was done on a sample of central memory CD4+ T cells from blood. The receptors originated from a man younger than 35 in good health. CDR3s include the opening cysteine and the closing phenylalanine or tryptophan. A D gene is named only where the DNA matches it firmly. A row's size may be missing; if present it is once, few, many or a size class.

clone_size	v_call	d_call	j_call	cdr3_aa	cdr3_nt
.	TRBV7-9	.	TRBJ2-7	CASSFPPGEQYF	TGTGCCAGCAGCTTCCCCCCGGGGGAGCAGTACTTC
.	TRBV2	.	TRBJ2-5	CASTGEGETQYF	TGTGCCAGCACAGGGGAAGGAGAGACCCAGTACTTC
few	TRBV2	TRBD1	TRBJ1-5	CASRDRALSNQPQHF	TGTGCCAGCAGAGACAGGGCTCTTAGCAATCAGCCCCAGCATTTT
many	TRBV5-4	TRBD2	TRBJ2-2	CASRRSGSTGELFF	TGTGCCAGCAGACGTAGCGGGAGCACCGGGGAGCTGTTTTTT
.	TRBV18	TRBD1	TRBJ1-2	CASSFDRERNYGYTF	TGTGCCAGCTCATTCGACAGGGAACGAAACTATGGCTACACCTTC
few	TRBV7-9	.	TRBJ1-1	CASSFDRYTEAFF	TGTGCCAGCAGTTTCGACAGATACACTGAAGCTTTCTTT
.	TRBV6-6	.	TRBJ1-3	CASSQAGGGNTIYF	TGTGCCAGCAGTCAGGCAGGAGGGGGAAACACCATATATTTT
.	TRBV7-3	TRBD2	TRBJ2-1	CASSPGLGLDEQFF	TGTGCCAGCAGCCCGGGACTAGGGCTGGATGAGCAGTTCTTC
few	TRBV19	TRBD1	TRBJ2-2	CATSRGTENTGELFF	TGTGCCACCTCTAGGGGGACAGAGAACACCGGGGAGCTGTTTTTT
many	TRBV30	TRBD1	TRBJ1-2	CAWSRDRVRGYTF	TGTGCCTGGAGTCGGGACAGGGTACGAGGCTACACCTTC
few	TRBV7-8	TRBD2	TRBJ2-5	CASSYGTSTFMETQYF	TGTGCCAGCAGCTATGGGACTAGTACCTTTATGGAGACCCAGTACTTC
.	TRBV6-5	TRBD1	TRBJ1-1	CASSSGTGVEEAFF	TGTGCCAGCAGTTCCGGGACAGGGGTGGAAGAAGCTTTCTTT
few	TRBV21-1	.	TRBJ2-1	CASSRGQGRNEQFF	TGTGCCAGCAGCAGAGGACAGGGGAGGAATGAGCAGTTCTTC
.	TRBV7-9	TRBD1	TRBJ1-5	CASSLGRTGNQPQHF	TGTGCCAGCAGCTTAGGAAGGACAGGGAATCAGCCCCAGCATTTT
many	TRBV7-3	TRBD2	TRBJ2-2	CASSDGLAGTGELFF	TGTGCCAGCAGCGATGGACTAGCTGGCACCGGGGAGCTGTTTTTT
many	TRBV7-6	.	TRBJ2-3	CASSPKFGFTDTQYF	TGTGCCAGCAGCCCGAAGTTTGGCTTCACAGATACGCAGTATTTT
few	TRBV4-2	.	TRBJ2-3	CASSQDSEAGGTDTQYF	TGTGCCAGCAGCCAAGATAGCGAAGCGGGTGGGACAGATACGCAGTATTTT
.	TRBV14	TRBD1	TRBJ1-6	CASSQGDRYNSPLHF	TGTGCCAGCAGCCAAGGGGACAGGTATAATTCACCCCTCCACTTT
few	TRBV5-1	TRBD1	TRBJ1-2	CASSSGGAGGYTF	TGCGCCAGCAGCTCAGGGGGCGCAGGTGGCTACACCTTC
.	TRBV7-7	.	TRBJ2-2	CASSLDPPGANTGELFF	TGTGCCAGCAGCTTAGACCCTCCAGGGGCTAACACCGGGGAGCTGTTTTTT
.	TRBV7-2	TRBD1	TRBJ2-7	CASSLEGQSYEQYF	TGTGCCAGCAGCTTAGAGGGACAGAGTTACGAGCAGTACTTC